This T cell receptor (beta chain) was identified during a study of blood T cells in healthy people across ages. It was with a sample-barcoded 5' primer and a J-beta primer mix that a second PCR of roughly 7 to 12 cycles was run. One entry per CDR3 protein, called by TCRdb with MiXCR from the 5' RACE reads. Here the sample spans some 1.7 million distinct CDR3 sequences, roughly 27% being singletons. This clonotype has just a few counts. This CDR3 is built from 20 residues. Germline V CDR1 and CDR2: SEHNR, FQNEAQ (reference sequence). V gave up 5 bases and J gave up 7 bases; unmatched junction bases: 20.

Sequenced material: blood. The chain carries TRBV7-9 and TRBJ2-1, with 13 bases lining up with TRBD2. The clonotype originates from a woman in her 30s in good health. The CDR3 DNA is TGTGCCAGCAGCACTACGCCGGACAGGGGGAAGACTAGCGGGAGGAATGAGCAGTTCTTC. It is translated as CASSTTPDRGKTSGRNEQFF.